A single sample is the source of the 12 T cell receptor beta chains below, sequenced in a study of human T cells and chemical hapten exposure. TCRdb itself ran the RACE reads through MiXCR, one entry per CDR3 protein. Altogether around 380,000 distinct CDR3 sequences are present, nearly 5% being singletons, with the ten largest covering about 2.2%. The time point is: patch test 1, 2 weeks after DPC sensitization. As to treatment: therapeutic diphenylcyclopropenone sensitization with weekly scalp DPC. Sequenced material: whole blood, taken in connection with sensitization to the hapten diphenylcyclopropenone (DPC). The receptor set was obtained from a woman between 45 and 60 years old with alopecia areata. Some clones in this sample may be carry-over from other donors' samples.

This clonotype has ten or more counts. The chain links TRBV6-5 to TRBJ2-2; D unresolved. V dropped 1 base and J dropped 7 bases, with 4 bases sitting between them. The length of the CDR3 is 12 residues. CDR1 MNHEY and CDR2 SVGAGI come from the germline V gene. The CDR3 protein is CASSYLSGELFF. Written as DNA, the CDR3 is TGTGCCAGCAGTTACTTAAGCGGGGAGCTGTTTTTT.

This chain links TRBV5-4 with TRBJ2-3; the D is unclear. Trimming shortened V by 3 bases and J by 7 bases, and 12 bases separated the two germline ends. The CDR3 extends over 13 amino acids. Germline CDR1 SGHNT, CDR2 YYREEE (reference sequence). Here the CDR3 reads CASSSPPYHTQYF. The CDR3, as DNA: TGTGCCAGCAGCTCCCCACCTTACCATACGCAGTATTTT.

This clonotype came up many times. V gene TRBV28 combines with J gene TRBJ1-4; D unclear. The CDR3 covers 11 residues. Trimming removed 3 bases from V and 8 bases from J, with 4 bases in between. Germline CDR1 MDHEN, CDR2 SYDVKM. The CDR3 DNA reads as TGTGCCAGCAGTTTCAAGGAAAAACTGTTTTTT. Translation gives CASSFKEKLFF. The entire variable domain, with the rest obtained from reference TRBV28 and TRBJ1-4, is as follows: DVKVTQSSRYLVKRTGEKVFLECVQDMDHENMFWYRQDPGLGLRLIYFSYDVKMKEKGDIPEGYSVSREKKERFSLILESASTNQTSMYLCASSFKEKLFFGSGTQLSVL.

This clonotype was found many times. This rearrangement joins TRBV7-9 to TRBJ1-1; the D is unclear. In germline, CDR1 is SEHNR, CDR2 FQNEAQ (reference sequence). Trimming took off 7 bases at V and 0 bases at J, with 6 bases between the two ends. This CDR3 contains 12 residues. Here the CDR3 reads CASTGLNTEAFF. The CDR3 DNA reads TGTGCCAGCACCGGATTGAACACTGAAGCTTTCTTT.

This clonotype was observed many times. The V call is TRBV20-1, the J call TRBJ2-7, with D possibly TRBD2 on 6 matching bases. CDR3 length equals 14 residues. Germline loops: CDR1 DFQATT, CDR2 SNEGSKA (reference sequence). CDR3 amino acids: CTDGPREVPYEQYF. DNA for the CDR3: TGCACCGACGGCCCGCGGGAAGTTCCCTACGAGCAGTACTTC.

This clonotype was recorded at least ten times. V usage is TRBV7-9 and J usage is TRBJ1-1, with D possibly being TRBD1 (6 bases). The CDR3 contains 14 residues. V lost 7 bases and J 2 bases, leaving 14 bases between the germline ends. Germline lookup yields CDR1 SEHNR and CDR2 FQNEAQ (reference sequence). The CDR3 DNA reads as TGTGCCAGCAACAAGGGGGAGGTTAACACTGAAGCTTTCTTT. Protein product: CASNKGEVNTEAFF. Filled out from reference TRBV7-9 and TRBJ1-1, the complete variable domain reads DTGVSQNPRHKITKRGQNVTFRCDPISEHNRLYWYRQTLGQGPEFLTYFQNEAQLEKSRLLSDRFSAERPKGSFSTLEIQRTEQGDSAMYLCASNKGEVNTEAFFGQGTRLTVV.

Ten or more counts support this clonotype. One junction end disagrees with the germline gene, perhaps due to a read error. The V gene is TRBV12-3 or TRBV12-4, the J gene TRBJ2-1, with 7 bases lining up with TRBD1. This CDR3 contains 11 residues. As DNA, the CDR3 is TGTGCCAGCAGTTCCCGGGACAGAGGGGGCTTC. Translation gives CASSSRDRGGF.

Many counts were recorded for this clonotype. The CDR3 DNA is TGCGCCAGCAGCTTGGAGGCGGATACTCTCACCGGGGAGCTGTTTTTT. It codes for CASSLEADTLTGELFF. The chain recombines TRBV5-1 with TRBJ2-2; D is uncertain. This CDR3 comprises 16 residues. V lost 0 bases to trimming and J lost 4 bases, with 13 bases between them. Germline CDR1 is SGHRS and CDR2 is YFSETQ. The whole variable domain, filled in from reference TRBV5-1 and TRBJ2-2, reads KAGVTQTPRYLIKTRGQQVTLSCSPISGHRSVSWYQQTPGQGLQFLFEYFSETQRNKGNFPGRFSGRQFSNSRSEMNVSTLELGDSALYLCASSLEADTLTGELFFGEGSRLTVL.

The gene calls are TRBV20-1 and TRBJ1-1; D gene unclear. This CDR3 spans 13 amino acids. Germline CDR1 DFQATT, CDR2 SNEGSKA (reference sequence). Trimming cost V 3 bases and J 3 bases, with 11 bases left between them. Written as DNA, the CDR3 is TGCAGTGCTAGCGACCGCCACGACACTGAAGCTTTCTTT. Amino acids: CSASDRHDTEAFF.

J is TRBJ2-1 and V is TRBV7-2; D is possibly TRBD2 (6 bases). CDR1 and CDR2 (germline): SGHTA, FQGNSA. Deletions cut 8 bases from V and 3 bases from J, with 17 bases between. The CDR3 runs 15 residues. The CDR3 reads CASRPRGLNYNEQFF. The CDR3 DNA reads as TGTGCCAGCCGCCCCCGGGGACTCAACTACAATGAGCAGTTCTTC.

This clonotype came up many times. This chain's CDR3 is CASSKMVIADIPYNEQFF. CDR3 in DNA: TGTGCCAGCAGCAAAATGGTGATAGCGGACATTCCCTACAATGAGCAGTTCTTC. J is TRBJ2-1 and V is TRBV21-1; whether TRBD2, the table's D call, matches the DNA was not checked. TRBV21-1 is a pseudogene. CDR3 length: 18 amino acids.

At least ten counts were recorded for this clonotype. This chain uses TRBV3-1 with TRBJ1-6; no firm D call. The CDR3 totals 13 residues. V lost 1 base and J lost 7, with 5 bases in between. Looked up from germline, CDR1 is LGHDT and CDR2 is YNNKEL (reference sequence). The CDR3 is CASSQGDNSPLHF. In nucleotides, the CDR3 is TGTGCCAGCAGCCAAGGCGACAATTCACCCCTCCACTTT.